This T cell receptor beta chain was retrieved from a study of blood T cell repertoires in COVID-19. Authors' data handling: For nucleated cells, counts were estimated from reference gene primer amplification. Measured with immunoSEQ multiplex PCR; TCRdb has only the in-frame clones, and not every one. V and J calls and clone size are those listed in that table; D and trimming were worked out from the DNA. The table lists 350,000 to 450,000 clones, approximately 93% of them singletons. V was trimmed by 4 bases and J by 5 bases, leaving 12 bases between them. This CDR3 contains 13 residues. The chain links TRBV12-3 or TRBV12-4 to TRBJ2-7, with D hard to call. Material for sequencing was PBMCs or T cells enriched from blood (not recorded which). This sequence originates from a woman aged 40 to 49 who had been exposed to COVID-19. CDR3 coding DNA: TGTGCCAGCAGTTCGGTTCTGCTCCACGAGCAGTACTTC. This translates into CASSSVLLHEQYF.